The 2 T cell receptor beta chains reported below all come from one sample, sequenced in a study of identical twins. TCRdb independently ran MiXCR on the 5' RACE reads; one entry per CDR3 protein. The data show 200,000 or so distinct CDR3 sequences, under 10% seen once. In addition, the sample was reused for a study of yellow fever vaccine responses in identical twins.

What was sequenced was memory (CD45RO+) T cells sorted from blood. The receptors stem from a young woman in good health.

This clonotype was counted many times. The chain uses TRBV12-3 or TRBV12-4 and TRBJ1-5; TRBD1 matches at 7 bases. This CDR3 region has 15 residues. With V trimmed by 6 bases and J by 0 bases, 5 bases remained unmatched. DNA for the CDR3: TGTGCCAGCAGAGTAGGGACAGATAGCAATCAGCCCCAGCATTTT. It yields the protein CASRVGTDSNQPQHF.

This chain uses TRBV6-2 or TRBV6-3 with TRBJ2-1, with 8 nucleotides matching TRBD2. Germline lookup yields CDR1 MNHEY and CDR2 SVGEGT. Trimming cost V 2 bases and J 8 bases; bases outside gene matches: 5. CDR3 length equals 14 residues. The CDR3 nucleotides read TGTGCCAGCAGTTACGTGGGCGGGAGGTATGAGCAGTTCTTC. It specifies CASSYVGGRYEQFF.